Each of the 22 T cell receptor beta chains below was sequenced from the same sample in a study of cytomegalovirus exposure and HLA in healthy donors. PCR primers comprised 60 Vbeta and 13 Jbeta primers. The data were produced by immunoSEQ multiplex PCR, yet TCRdb's version contains in-frame clones alone and is incomplete. The sample consists of 200,000 or so clones, 82% of them appearing once. The specimen was PBMCs. These receptors were collected from a boy aged 2-9 years in good health and CMV-seronegative.

V gene TRBV7-2 combines with J gene TRBJ1-1; 10 bases line up with TRBD1. V trimming: 3 bases; J trimming: 5 bases; junction bases outside the gene matches: 6. Germline lookup yields CDR1 SGHTA and CDR2 FQGNSA. The CDR3 is 15 residues long. The CDR3 loop is CASSFKTGGRTEAFF. The CDR3 DNA reads as TGTGCCAGCAGCTTTAAGACAGGGGGCAGAACTGAAGCTTTCTTT.

This clone was seen only a few times. The chain joins TRBV9 to TRBJ2-1, with TRBD2 matching over 8 bases. V shed 0 bases, J shed 9 bases, and the junction held 5 bases outside the gene matches. Germline CDR1 SGDLS, CDR2 YYNGEE. The CDR3 is 14 amino acids. The DNA for the CDR3 is TGTGCCAGCAGCGTAGGCTCGGGGGGGGGTGAGCAGTTCTTC. It is translated as CASSVGSGGGEQFF.

The gene calls are TRBV4-3 and TRBJ2-3, with TRBD2 identical over 8 bases. Germline V gene lookup returns CDR1 LGHNA and CDR2 YSLEER. V trimming: 4 bases; J trimming: 4 bases; junction bases outside the gene matches: 13. The CDR3 is 17 amino acids. CDR3 region: CASSLGVSGVGADTQYF. DNA of the CDR3: TGCGCCAGCAGCCTCGGGGTTAGCGGGGTAGGGGCAGATACGCAGTATTTT.

The chain links TRBV11-2 to TRBJ1-2, with 7 bases matching TRBD1. Germline loops: CDR1 SGHAT, CDR2 FQNNGV. The trim removed 4 bases at V and 5 bases at J, leaving 4 bases unmatched. This CDR3 comprises 13 residues. CDR3 region: CASSSGQPYGYTF. The CDR3 DNA reads TGTGCCAGCAGCTCGGGACAGCCATATGGCTACACCTTC.

The chain combines TRBV5-1 with TRBJ1-2; tentatively, D is TRBD1 (5 bases). From germline, CDR1 is SGHRS and CDR2 YFSETQ. V dropped 2 bases and J dropped 4 bases, with 15 bases sitting between them. This CDR3 contains 15 residues. The CDR3, as DNA: TGCGCCAGCAGCTTTTATCCAGGGTCGGGCTATGGCTACACCTTC. Its protein product is CASSFYPGSGYGYTF.

The chain recombines TRBV4-2 with TRBJ2-3; the match to TRBD2 covers 7 bases. This CDR3 has 16 residues. The J segment lost 2 bases and the V segment lost 0 bases, leaving 5 bases of the junction unmatched. Germline CDR1 and CDR2: LGHNA and YNFKEQ. The CDR3 coding sequence is TGTGCCAGCAGCCAAGACCGTCTAGCGGTCACAGATACGCAGTATTTT. Its translation: CASSQDRLAVTDTQYF.

As concerns this clone: An end of the junction differs from the germline gene, which may be a read error. The same CDR3 is also encoded by other DNA sequences in this sample. The chain employs TRBV7-8 and TRBJ2-7; D not certain. The V gene's germline CDR1 is SGHVS and CDR2 FQNEAQ. This CDR3 spans 12 amino acids. The CDR3 DNA sequence: TGCGCCAGCAGCTTATCCGGCTACGAGCAGTACTTC. Translated: CASSLSGYEQYF. Together with reference TRBV7-8 and TRBJ2-7, the CDR3 gives the full variable domain: GAGVSQSPRYKVAKRGQDVALRCDPISGHVSLFWYQQALGQGPEFLTYFQNEAQLDKSGLPSDRFFAERPEGSVSTLKIQRTQQEDSAVYLCASSLSGYEQYFGPGTRLTVT.

Concerning this clone: One junction end disagrees with the germline gene, perhaps due to a read error. The V gene is TRBV6-5, the J gene TRBJ2-1; 7 nucleotides line up with TRBD2. This CDR3 spans 11 amino acids. From germline, CDR1 is MNHEY and CDR2 SVGAGI. The CDR3: CASSRRGVYVF. CDR3 nucleotide sequence: TGTGCCAGCAGCCGCCGGGGGGTCTACGTCTTC.

This chain connects TRBV20-1 to TRBJ1-1; possible D gene TRBD1, 6 bases. This CDR3 is 10 amino acids long. Germline CDR1 and CDR2: DFQATT and SNEGSKA (reference sequence). CDR3 sequence reads: CRPQGTEAFF. The CDR3 DNA is TGCAGACCCCAGGGGACTGAAGCTTTCTTT.

This chain connects TRBV5-1 to TRBJ2-7; possibly TRBD1 for D (6 bases). Germline V gives CDR1 SGHRS, CDR2 YFSETQ. Trimming took 0 bases from V and 6 from J, leaving 13 bases between them. This CDR3 is 14 amino acids long. The CDR3 DNA is TGCGCCAGCAGCTTGGGACAGGTGAGAGGCGAGCAGTACTTC. Translated, it gives CASSLGQVRGEQYF.

The J gene is TRBJ1-2, the V gene TRBV4-3, with a possible D match to TRBD1 (6 bases). Trimming stripped 4 bases from V and 5 bases from J, with 17 bases between. The CDR3 totals 15 residues. The germline V gene has CDR1 LGHNA and CDR2 YSLEER. This CDR3 is CASSRQTGLGYGYTF. The CDR3 bases are TGCGCCAGCAGCCGCCAGACAGGCCTTGGGTATGGCTACACCTTC.

V gene TRBV27 combines with J gene TRBJ1-2; 8 bases align to TRBD1. The CDR3 has 17 amino acids. Germline V lookup: CDR1 MNHEY, CDR2 SMNVEV (reference sequence). After removal of 2 bases from V and 4 bases from J, the junction contained 12 bases not matched to a gene. CDR3 in amino acids: CASSLRAGAGGGYGYTF. CDR3 nucleotide sequence: TGTGCCAGCAGTTTACGAGCTGGGGCAGGGGGCGGCTATGGCTACACCTTC.

The count of this clone is one. The V and J genes are TRBV27 and TRBJ1-5; 8 bases line up with TRBD1. The junction had 5 bases not matched to a gene; V was cut back by 4 bases and J by 6 bases. The length of the CDR3 is 14 residues. Germline V CDR1 and CDR2: MNHEY, SMNVEV (reference sequence). For the CDR3, the DNA is TGTGCCAGCAGTTCCGGACAGGGTCCTCAGCCCCAGCATTTT. Translation: CASSSGQGPQPQHF.

This rearrangement joins TRBV7-2 to TRBJ2-7; 8 bases map to TRBD2. Trimming removed 5 bases from V and 12 bases from J; junction bases left unmatched: 18. The CDR3 sequence is 15 residues long. Germline V gene lookup returns CDR1 SGHTA and CDR2 FQGNSA. The CDR3 DNA is TGTGCCAGCAGCCGTGTTAAGGGACTGTCGGGGACTAGGTACTTC. It specifies CASSRVKGLSGTRYF.

The genes are TRBV30 and TRBJ1-3, with 7 bases lining up with TRBD1. V lost 5 bases to trimming and J lost 2 bases; unmatched junction nucleotides: 6. The CDR3 loop spans 14 amino acids. CDR1 GTSNPN and CDR2 SVGIG come from the germline V gene (reference sequence). The CDR3 nucleotides are TGTGCCTGGTCCTCCGGGACAGCTGGAAACACCATATATTTT. Protein product: CAWSSGTAGNTIYF.

This chain joins TRBV7-3 and TRBJ2-3; 9 bases line up with TRBD2. From germline, CDR1 is SGHTA and CDR2 FQGTGA. The CDR3 totals 15 residues. Unmatched junction bases numbered 5, after V lost 1 base and J lost 6 bases. The CDR3 spells CASSLRGLAGDTQYF. CDR3 nucleotide sequence: TGTGCCAGCAGCTTAAGGGGCCTAGCGGGGGATACGCAGTATTTT.

The chain couples TRBV5-1 to TRBJ2-7; 7 nucleotides match TRBD1. The CDR3 is 17 amino acids. The V gene's germline CDR1 is SGHRS and CDR2 YFSETQ. The junction had 18 bases not matched to a gene; V was cut back by 4 bases and J by 5 bases. This CDR3 is CASSLFGSGRGFNEQYF. The CDR3 coding sequence is TGCGCCAGCAGCCTTTTCGGTTCGGGCAGGGGGTTTAACGAGCAGTACTTC.

The chain has TRBV6-6 and TRBJ1-4, with D possibly being TRBD1 (5 bases). The germline V and J ends were trimmed by 6 bases and 7 bases, with 15 bases remaining between them. The CDR3 is made up of 14 amino acids. Per the germline V gene, CDR1 is MNHNY and CDR2 is SVGAGI (reference sequence). CDR3 in amino acids: CASSLLGGIEKLFF. The DNA of the CDR3 is TGTGCCAGCAGCCTCCTTGGGGGGATTGAAAAACTGTTTTTT.

The chain recombines TRBV5-8 with TRBJ2-1, with D perhaps matching TRBD1 (6 bases). Trimming took 4 bases from V and 0 from J, leaving 11 bases between them. The CDR3 is 15 residues long. Germline values: CDR1 SGHTS, CDR2 YDEGEE. The CDR3 DNA reads as TGTGCCAGCAGCGAAGGACAGAACTCCTACAATGAGCAGTTCTTC. Encoded protein: CASSEGQNSYNEQFF.

V gene TRBV5-4 combines with J gene TRBJ1-3, with D uncertain. Trimming stripped 0 bases from V and 9 bases from J, with 16 bases between. The CDR3 totals 15 residues. Germline values: CDR1 SGHNT, CDR2 YYREEE (reference sequence). The CDR3 sequence: CASSLAGRLVSTIYF. The CDR3 DNA sequence: TGTGCCAGCAGCTTGGCTGGTCGACTCGTAAGCACCATATATTTT.

This clone has only a few counts. The chain recombines TRBV19 with TRBJ1-3, with D tentatively TRBD1 (6 bases). The V gene lost 4 bases and the J gene lost 2 bases, with 9 bases spanning the gap. CDR3 size: 14 residues. CDR1 and CDR2 from the germline V gene are LNHDA and SQIVND (reference sequence). CDR3 nucleotides: TGTGCCAGTAGTAATCAGGGGACTGGAAACACCATATATTTT. This codes for CASSNQGTGNTIYF.

In this sample, this clone turned up a few times. Here the CDR3 reads CSVGGRLAETQYF. In nucleotides, the CDR3 is TGCAGCGTTGGGGGTAGACTAGCGGAGACCCAGTACTTC. The V and J genes are TRBV29-1 and TRBJ2-5, with TRBD2 matching over 8 bases. From germline, CDR1 is SQVTM and CDR2 ANQGSEA. The junction had 6 bases not matched to a gene; V was cut back by 4 bases and J by 5 bases. CDR3 length: 13 residues.